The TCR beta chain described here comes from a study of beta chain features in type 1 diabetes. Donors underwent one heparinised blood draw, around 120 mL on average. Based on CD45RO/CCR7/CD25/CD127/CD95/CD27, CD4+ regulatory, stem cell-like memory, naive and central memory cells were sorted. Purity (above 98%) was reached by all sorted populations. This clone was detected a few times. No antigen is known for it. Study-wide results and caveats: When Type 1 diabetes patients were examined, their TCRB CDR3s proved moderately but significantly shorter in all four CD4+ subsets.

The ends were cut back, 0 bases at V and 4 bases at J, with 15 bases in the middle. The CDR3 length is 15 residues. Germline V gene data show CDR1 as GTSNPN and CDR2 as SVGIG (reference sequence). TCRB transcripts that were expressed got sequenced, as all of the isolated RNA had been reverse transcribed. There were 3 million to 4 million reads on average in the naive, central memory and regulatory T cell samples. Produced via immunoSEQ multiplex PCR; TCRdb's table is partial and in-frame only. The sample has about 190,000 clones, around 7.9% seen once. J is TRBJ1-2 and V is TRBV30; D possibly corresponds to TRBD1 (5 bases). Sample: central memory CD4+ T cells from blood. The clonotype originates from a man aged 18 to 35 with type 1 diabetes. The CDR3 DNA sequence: TGTGCCTGGAGTGTACGGCAGGGAGGGGCCTATGGCTACACCTTC. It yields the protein CAWSVRQGGAYGYTF.